This section outlines one T cell receptor (beta chain) sequence together with its context. The antigen remains undetermined. The data derive from a study of cytomegalovirus exposure and HLA in healthy donors. Study summary: There were approximately 85 million unique TCRs (from HLA-typed donors) in an early data release.

Study-level findings and limits: A previous analysis found most TCR beta V segments productive roughly 87% or roughly 30% of the time. The authors later linked a missense DCLRE1C variant to TCR beta V- and J-gene trimming.

CDR1 is SNHLY and CDR2 is FYNNEI in the germline V gene. CDR3 length: 14 amino acids. Trimming pared 7 bases from V and 0 bases from J, leaving 11 bases between. A multiplex PCR was run with 60 Vbeta primers and 13 Jbeta primers. Generated by immunoSEQ multiplex PCR, the TCRdb table keeps only in-frame clones and is missing some. The sample shows around 130,000 clones, under 85% of them seen only once. The chain uses TRBV2 and TRBJ2-3; tentative D call: TRBD1 (6 bases). Specimen: PBMCs. The receptor comes from a boy aged 5-17 years in good health and CMV-seronegative. The CDR3, as DNA: TGTGCCAGCATCAAAAGGGGGAGCACAGATACGCAGTATTTT. Residues: CASIKRGSTDTQYF.